This T cell receptor beta chain was retrieved from a study of T cell repertoires in cytomegalovirus infection. Overall study findings and caveats: There were carriers of CMV plus the relevant HLA, and cumulative public TCR beta family frequency identified them.

Via MiXCR, TCRdb re-called the reads, giving one row per CDR3 protein. The table shows roughly 320,000 distinct CDR3 sequences, with around 9.6% occurring only once. This clonotype was recorded at least ten times. Its antigen remains unidentified. Germline lookup yields CDR1 ENHRY and CDR2 SYGVKD. This CDR3 spans 16 amino acids. The receptor was derived from a human donor in good health (CMV status not recorded). Some clones in this sample may be carry-over from other donors' samples. The specimen sequenced was PBMCs. The chain joins TRBV10-3 to TRBJ1-2; possible D gene TRBD1, 5 bases. Here the CDR3 reads CATIGDRSQQSYGYTF. For the CDR3, the DNA is TGTGCTACCATCGGGGACCGCAGTCAACAGAGCTATGGCTACACCTTC.